The table lists the clone carrying this T cell receptor beta chain with a few counts. Its specificity is unknown. Trimming removed 2 bases at V and 4 bases at J, with 12 bases between. The CDR3 contains 15 residues. Germline CDR1 reads LGHDT; CDR2 reads YNNKEL (reference sequence). When ophthalmopathy did not progress within 18 months, Graves' hyperthyroidism was considered stable. These data belong to a study of T cells in Graves' hyperthyroidism and ophthalmopathy. General study findings and limits: Researchers found most expanded thyroid clonotypes above 0.001 in blood as well. The authors' 13 V-J model separated ophthalmopathy from stable hyperthyroidism.

Authors of the study amplified TCR beta CDR3 regions from RNA transcripts. When the TCR CDR3 underwent first-round RT-PCR, the HTBI primer set was used. TCRdb ran MiXCR on the multiplex PCR reads and lists one entry per CDR3 protein. The sample holds approximately 370,000 distinct CDR3 sequences, 15% seen once. This sequence originates from a woman aged 30 to 39 with Graves' hyperthyroidism. This chain joins TRBV3-1 and TRBJ1-5; no definite D call. Specimen: blood. The DNA of the CDR3 is TGTGCCAGCAGCCAATCGGGGAGGGTGAATCAGCCCCAGCATTTT. Amino acids: CASSQSGRVNQPQHF.